This record covers a single TCR beta chain. Its antigen is not identified. This sample is drawn from a study of cytomegalovirus exposure and HLA in healthy donors. General study results and limits: As a later analysis showed, a missense DCLRE1C variant was linked to trimming of TCR beta V- and J-genes. Some TCR beta chains (over 150 of them) were listed as cytomegalovirus-associated.

PCR primers comprised 60 Vbeta and 13 Jbeta primers. Only in-frame clones appear in the TCRdb table, and some are missing; sequencing was by immunoSEQ multiplex PCR. This sample has about 130,000 clones; under 85% occur once, and the top ten carry about 1.5%. V was clipped by 4 bases and J by 2 bases, with 7 bases between them. CDR3 length: 13 amino acids. Germline CDR1 is SGDLS and CDR2 is YYNGEE. The clonotype originates from a boy younger than 18 in good health and CMV-seronegative. This chain joins TRBV9 and TRBJ2-1; D is perhaps TRBD2 (5 bases). Material for sequencing was PBMCs. This chain's CDR3 is CASSSGAYNEQFF. The CDR3 nucleotides are TGTGCCAGCAGCTCCGGGGCCTACAATGAGCAGTTCTTC.